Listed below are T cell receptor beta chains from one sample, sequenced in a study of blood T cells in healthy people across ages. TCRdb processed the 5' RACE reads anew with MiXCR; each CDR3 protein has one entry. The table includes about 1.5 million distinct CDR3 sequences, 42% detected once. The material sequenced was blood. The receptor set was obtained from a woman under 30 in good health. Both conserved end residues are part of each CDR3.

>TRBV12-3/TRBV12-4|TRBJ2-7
CASKGREQYF
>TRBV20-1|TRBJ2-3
CSAREAPPKGVGDTQYF
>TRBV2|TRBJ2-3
CASSEQGSTDTQYF
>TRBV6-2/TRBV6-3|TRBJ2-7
CASSYSNEMQGGYEQYF
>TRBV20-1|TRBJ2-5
CSAPTSGGFQETQYF
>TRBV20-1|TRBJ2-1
CSAPRTEEGPWDEQFF
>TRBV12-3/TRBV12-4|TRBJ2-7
CASSPSGGGTYEQYF
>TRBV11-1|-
CASSLFYREDTNEQYF
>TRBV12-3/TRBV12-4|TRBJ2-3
CASSSTSGGASADTQYF
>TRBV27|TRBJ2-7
CASSLRDPRSHEQYF
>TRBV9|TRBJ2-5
CASSNLAPWEETQYF
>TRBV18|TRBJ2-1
CASSTGPQDEQFF
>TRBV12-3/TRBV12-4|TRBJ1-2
CASSLLRDRAYGYTF
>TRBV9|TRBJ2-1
CASNPAGDGEQFF
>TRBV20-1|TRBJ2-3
CSAILAPDTQYF
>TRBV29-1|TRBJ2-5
CSLRTGKQETQYF
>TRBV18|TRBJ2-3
CASSAPGLHPDTQYF
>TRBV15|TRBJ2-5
CATSPSSLTGPYNEQYF
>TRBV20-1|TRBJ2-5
CSARDHQTGAGETQYF
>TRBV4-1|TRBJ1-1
CAGSQVRKGLDTEAFF